This T cell receptor beta chain is drawn from a study of blood T cell repertoires in COVID-19. CDR1 is SNHLY, CDR2 FYNNEI, per germline. V was clipped by 6 bases and J by 3 bases; unmatched bases: 4. This CDR3 spans 14 amino acids. As handled by the study authors: Amplification with reference gene primers provided the estimates of nucleated cell counts. Assay: immunoSEQ multiplex PCR; the TCRdb copy retains only in-frame clones and omits some. Clonal size and the V and J genes are those of that table, whereas D and trimming came from the DNA. The table includes some 29,000 clones, 70% to 90% detected once. A note on this clone: This sample includes further DNA sequences coding for the same CDR3.

Sequenced: peripheral blood. The receptor was derived from a human donor in a cohort sampled during active COVID-19. V usage is TRBV2 and J usage is TRBJ2-7; 11 positions match TRBD2. The CDR3 sequence: CASRATSGGYEQYF. DNA for the CDR3: TGTGCCAGCAGGGCTACTAGCGGGGGCTACGAGCAGTACTTC.